A selection of T cell receptor beta chains follows, all from one sample in a study of cytotoxic CD8 clonotypes in ibrutinib-treated CLL. Measured with immunoSEQ multiplex PCR; TCRdb has only the in-frame clones, and not every one. Of 45,000 to 50,000 clones detected, around 53% appear once; the ten largest clones hold approximately 29%. The specimen was PBMCs, collected after 12 months of ibrutinib treatment. The source of these receptors is a human donor with chronic lymphocytic leukemia. The conserved cysteine and the conserved F or W are not part of the CDR3 here. Each record gives: D gene, CDR3 length, clone size, V gene, CDR3 protein. D genes are given only for firm matches. Rows give clone size only sometimes, using once, few, many, or a class for an expanded clone.

.	13	.	TRBV11-2	ASSPTAGAGNTIY
.	11	.	TRBV10-2	ASSARRSLEQY
TRBD1	12	many	TRBV19	ASSATGGDTEAF
TRBD1	13	.	TRBV11-1	ASRSGQGALHEQY
.	11	few	TRBV27	ASSLPTGQGYT
.	9	.	TRBV28	ASSSRVGYT
TRBD1	14	few	TRBV9	ASSVGTGDYSYEQY
.	11	.	TRBV27	ASGHRGNQPQH
TRBD2	13	.	TRBV5-1	ASTPTSGTTGELF
TRBD2	11	.	TRBV5-4	ASTLSGKGEQF
.	13	.	TRBV7-8	ASVSQGRMNTEAF
.	10	.	TRBV15	ATSRVQGKLF
.	12	.	TRBV15	ATSRALTGPGGH
.	11	few	TRBV6-1	ASSAGGRQPQH
TRBD2	13	.	TRBV5-1	ASRSGGTGANVLT
TRBD1	14	once	TRBV18	ASSLLLTGGQETQY
.	12	.	TRBV5-8	ASSLAGAQETQY
TRBD2	11	.	TRBV6-1	ASSGKPYNEQF
.	12	.	TRBV2	ASSGRRGTDTQY
.	10	.	TRBV19	ASAPPGTEAF
.	12	few	TRBV5-6	ASSLDSGTNEQY
TRBD1	11	few	TRBV19	AVGQGPSQPQH
TRBD1	13	.	TRBV5-1	ASSSGQGALYEQY
TRBD2	15	many	TRBV5-1	ASSLTSGSPSSYEQY
.	12	.	TRBV7-6	ASSLDHNTYEQY
.	10	.	TRBV7-9	ASSKEPYGYT
TRBD1	13	few	TRBV11-2	ASSRQGHMNTEAF
.	13	few	TRBV7-2	ASSSGYTFGYGYT
TRBD1	12	few	TRBV14	ASSAQGAFYEQY
TRBD2	14	.	TRBV25-1	ASRNGGGGRFYEQY
TRBD1	11	few	TRBV2	ASSWDSSYEQY
TRBD1	13	.	TRBV15	ATSRLTGENEKLF
.	15	.	TRBV27	ASSLVGLARGANVLT
TRBD2	13	.	TRBV28	ASSPQLAGNNEQF
TRBD2	12	.	TRBV29-1	SVRSGSNTDTQY
.	12	.	TRBV4-1	ASSQGTTGTPQH
TRBD2	13	.	TRBV28	ASSKTSGSIKTQY
TRBD1	17	.	TRBV28	ASSFASPAGAGQGGGYT
.	11	.	TRBV23-1	ASRPPLGYGYT
TRBD1	11	few	TRBV5-6	ASTQTGEETQY
.	14	few	TRBV14	ASSPEGEIWHTEAF